These 5 T cell receptor beta chains share one sample of origin, sequenced in a study of T cells after yellow fever vaccination. TCRdb passed the 5' RACE reads through MiXCR, listing each CDR3 protein once. The sample holds more than 9,500 distinct CDR3 sequences, about 6% seen once. Sequenced here: PBMCs, either bulk or a sorted T-cell subset (CD4+, CD8+, memory, or dextramer-sorted; not recorded which), sampled on the day of the yellow fever booster vaccination. All receptors derive from a man aged 25-45 years who received the YFV17D yellow fever vaccine.

Within the sample, this clonotype is medium-sized. The chain couples TRBV10-1 to TRBJ2-7; 11 bases line up with TRBD2. The V gene end was trimmed by 0 bases and the J gene end by 6 bases; junction bases not matched to a gene: 10. The length of the CDR3 is 17 residues. In germline, CDR1 is WNHNN, CDR2 SYGVQD (reference sequence). The CDR3 here is CASSESGLAGGLSEQYF. DNA for the CDR3: TGCGCCAGCAGTGAGTCAGGTCTAGCGGGAGGTTTAAGCGAGCAGTACTTC.

This clonotype occurred many times. This chain uses TRBV3-1 with TRBJ2-7, with D perhaps TRBD2 (6 bases). The CDR3 is 16 residues long. V was trimmed by 4 bases and J by 1 base, leaving 17 bases between them. The germline CDR1 and CDR2 sequences are LGHDT and YNNKEL (reference sequence). The DNA of the CDR3 is TGTGCCAGCAGCCCCTCGGGAGCGCGTACATCCTACGAGCAGTACTTC. It encodes CASSPSGARTSYEQYF.

In this sample, this clonotype is medium-sized. The chain recombines TRBV29-1 with TRBJ2-2; TRBD2 agrees at 8 bases. Per germline, CDR1 SQVTM and CDR2 ANQGSEA. V lost 7 bases and J lost 4; bases outside the gene matches: 8. CDR3 length: 14 amino acids. CDR3 nucleotide sequence: TGCAGCGCCAATAGCGGGAAGGGCACCGGGGAGCTGTTTTTT. Translating it yields CSANSGKGTGELFF.

This clonotype qualifies as medium-sized. In DNA, the CDR3 is TGCGCCAGCCTTCTGACAGGGGGCATACCTGGGGCCAACGTCCTGACTTTC. It yields the protein CASLLTGGIPGANVLTF. This rearrangement joins TRBV4-3 to TRBJ2-6, with 10 bases aligning to TRBD1. Per germline, CDR1 LGHNA and CDR2 YSLEER. This CDR3 has 17 residues. The V gene end was trimmed by 8 bases and the J gene end by 2 bases; junction bases not matched to a gene: 9.

This clonotype counts as medium-sized. This chain uses TRBV18 with TRBJ1-1, with 11 bases lining up with TRBD1. Germline V gene data show CDR1 as KGHSH and CDR2 as LQKENI. The CDR3 extends over 16 amino acids. V shed 0 bases and J 4 bases; nucleotides not matched to a gene: 4. CDR3 DNA: TGTGCCAGCTCACCACCGGTGGGACAGGGGGGCACTGAAGCTTTCTTT. Protein: CASSPPVGQGGTEAFF.